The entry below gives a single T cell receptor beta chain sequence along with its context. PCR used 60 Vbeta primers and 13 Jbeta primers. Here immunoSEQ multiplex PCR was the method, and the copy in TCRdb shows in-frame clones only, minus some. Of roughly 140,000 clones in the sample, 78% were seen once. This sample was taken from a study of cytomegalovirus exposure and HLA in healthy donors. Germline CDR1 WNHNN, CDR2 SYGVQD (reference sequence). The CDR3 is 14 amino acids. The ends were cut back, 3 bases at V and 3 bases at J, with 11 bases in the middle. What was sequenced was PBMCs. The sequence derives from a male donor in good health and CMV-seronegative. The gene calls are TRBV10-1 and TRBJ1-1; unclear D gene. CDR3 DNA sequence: TGCGCCAGCAGTGACCGTCGAGGGCACACTGAAGCTTTCTTT. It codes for CASSDRRGHTEAFF.